These T cell receptor beta chains were read from a single sample in a study of cytomegalovirus exposure and HLA in healthy donors. Only in-frame clones appear in the TCRdb table, and some are missing; sequencing was by immunoSEQ multiplex PCR. The sample holds under 400,000 clones, more than 80% seen once. The sample was PBMCs. The receptors come from a woman aged 18 to 35 in good health and CMV-seronegative. CDR3s include the opening cysteine and the closing phenylalanine or tryptophan. Each record gives: J gene, D gene, V gene, clone size, CDR3 DNA, CDR3 protein. A D gene is named only where the DNA matches it firmly. A row's size may be missing; if present it is once, few, many or a size class.

TRBJ2-7 TRBD1 TRBV7-9 NA TGTGCCAGCAGCGAAAGGGACAGGGAAAGACCCCCTGAGCAGTACTTC CASSERDRERPPEQYF
TRBJ1-5 NA TRBV28 NA TGTGCCAGCAAGGGGGTAGGCAATCAGCCCCAGCATTTT CASKGVGNQPQHF
TRBJ1-3 NA TRBV9 NA TGTGCCAGCAGCATAGGGACACCGGGAAACACCATATATTTT CASSIGTPGNTIYF
TRBJ1-2 NA TRBV5-1 NA TGCGCCAGCAGCTTGGTGGGGGGAAAGGTCTATGGCTACACCTTC CASSLVGGKVYGYTF
TRBJ1-6 NA TRBV7-9 NA TGTGCCAGCAGCTTAGGGCTGGATAATTCACCCCTCCACTTT CASSLGLDNSPLHF
TRBJ2-5 TRBD1 TRBV2 NA TGTGCCAGCAGCGGGGACAGGGGGCAAGAGACCCAGTACTTC CASSGDRGQETQYF
TRBJ2-2 TRBD1 TRBV15 NA TGTGCCACCAGCAGAGTTCCAGGGGGCTTCGGGGAGCTGTTTTTT CATSRVPGGFGELFF
TRBJ2-4 NA TRBV18 NA TGTGCCAGCTCACGTAGACAGCAAGCCAAAAACATTCAGTACTTC CASSRRQQAKNIQYF
TRBJ2-7 NA TRBV19 NA TGTGCCAGTAGTATAGATCAGGGAACCTACGAGCAGTACTTC CASSIDQGTYEQYF
TRBJ1-1 NA TRBV27 NA TGTGCCAGCAGGTGGGGGGGTCGGGGGACTGAAGCTTTCTTT CASRWGGRGTEAFF
TRBJ2-7 TRBD2 TRBV6-6 NA TGTGCCAGCAGCGCGGGGGGATCCTACGAGCAGTACTTC CASSAGGSYEQYF
TRBJ2-1 TRBD2 TRBV10-2 NA TGCGCCACACGGTCTGGACTAGCGGGAGGGCTTACCAATGAGCAGTTCTTC CATRSGLAGGLTNEQFF
TRBJ1-2 NA TRBV28 NA TGTGCCAGCAGTCCCGCCCCGGGAGGCTGGGGCTATGGCTACACCTTC CASSPAPGGWGYGYTF
TRBJ1-1 TRBD1 TRBV4-1 NA TGCGCCAGCAGCCAACCGGGACAGGGGAGGAACACTGAAGCTTTCTTT CASSQPGQGRNTEAFF
TRBJ2-6 NA TRBV6-1 NA TGTGCCAGCAGTGAAGCGGCAGGGGTGGTGTCTGGGGCCAACGTCCTGACTTTC CASSEAAGVVSGANVLTF
TRBJ2-2 NA TRBV6-5 NA TGTGCCAGCAGTTACGAGTCCGTGGGGGAGCTGTTTTTT CASSYESVGELFF
TRBJ2-2 TRBD2 TRBV29-1 NA TGCAGCGTTGACGGTAGCGGGACTTCCACCGGGGAGCTGTTTTTT CSVDGSGTSTGELFF
TRBJ2-3 NA TRBV7-9 NA TGTGCCAGCAGCCCCGGGACTGCGGGGACAGATACGCAGTATTTT CASSPGTAGTDTQYF
TRBJ2-2 NA TRBV5-1 NA TGCGCCAGCAGCTTGGGGACACCGAACACCGGGGAGCTGTTTTTT CASSLGTPNTGELFF
TRBJ2-5 TRBD2 TRBV30 NA TGTGCCTGGGCCAGGACTAGCCGCGAGACCCAGTACTTC CAWARTSRETQYF
TRBJ2-1 TRBD2 TRBV9 NA TGTGCCAGCAGCGTAGGGAGCGGGAGGTCGCTTGGAGAGCAGTTCTTC CASSVGSGRSLGEQFF
TRBJ2-1 TRBD2 TRBV6-1 NA TGTGCCAGCAGGCCGTTAGCGGGGGGGGGCGATGAGCAGTTCTTC CASRPLAGGGDEQFF
TRBJ2-1 TRBD2 TRBV25-1 NA TGTGCCAGCAGTGGCGGGAGTGTCTACAATGAGCAGTTCTTC CASSGGSVYNEQFF
TRBJ2-7 TRBD1 TRBV27 NA TGTGCCAGCAGTAACCGACAGGGGTCCCACGAGCAGTACTTC CASSNRQGSHEQYF
TRBJ1-4 NA TRBV27 NA TGTGCCAGCAGATCCGGGGTCAGGGAAAAACTGTTTTTT CASRSGVREKLFF
TRBJ2-5 NA TRBV9 NA TGTGCCAGCAGCGTAGGGGTAGGGGCCGTTCAAGAGACCCAGTACTTC CASSVGVGAVQETQYF
TRBJ2-1 TRBD1 TRBV30 NA TGTGCCTGGAGTGTACGGGACAGAAAAGGAGAGCAGTTCTTC CAWSVRDRKGEQFF
TRBJ2-1 NA TRBV23-1 once TGCGCCAGCGCCCCGACAGGATCCAATGAGCAGTTCTTC CASAPTGSNEQFF
TRBJ1-2 TRBD1 TRBV4-1 NA TGCGCCAGCAGCCACGTTTTTTCAGGACAGGGGTATGGCTACACCTTC CASSHVFSGQGYGYTF
TRBJ1-5 NA TRBV16 once TGTGCCAGCAGCCGTCAGGGAAGTCAAGGACAGCCCCAGCATTTT CASSRQGSQGQPQHF
TRBJ1-1 NA TRBV27 NA TGTGCCAGCAGTTTGTCAGAAAACACTGAAGCTTTCTTT CASSLSENTEAFF
TRBJ2-7 TRBD2 TRBV5-1 NA TGCGCCAGCAGCTTGGTGGCTAGCGGTTCCTCCTACGAGCAGTACTTC CASSLVASGSSYEQYF
TRBJ2-7 TRBD2 TRBV5-4 NA TGTGCCTTGGGCGGGAGGAACCCCTACGAGCAGTACTTC CALGGRNPYEQYF
TRBJ1-5 NA TRBV30 NA TGTGCCTGGGATACCGGAGGCAGCAATCAGCCCCAGCATTTT CAWDTGGSNQPQHF
TRBJ2-6 TRBD2 TRBV28 NA TGTGCCACCGCGGGGGGGAACCTCTCTGGGGCCAACGTCCTGACTTTC CATAGGNLSGANVLTF
TRBJ1-4 TRBD1 TRBV30 NA TGTGCCTGGAGTGTCGGCAGGGGGCAGGAAAAACTGTTTTTT CAWSVGRGQEKLFF
TRBJ1-5 NA TRBV12-1 NA TGTGCCAGCAGCCTTACAGGAGTTAGCAATCAGCCCCAGCATTTT CASSLTGVSNQPQHF
TRBJ2-7 TRBD2 TRBV10-3 NA TGTGCCATCAGGGAAAGCGGGGGGGCTGTCTACGAGCAGTACTTC CAIRESGGAVYEQYF
TRBJ2-1 NA TRBV27 NA TGTGCCAGCAGTCCCTTGGGGGGAGGCTCCTACAATGAGCAGTTCTTC CASSPLGGGSYNEQFF
TRBJ1-4 NA TRBV25-1 NA TGTGCCAGCGCCAACGCAGCAACTAATGAAAAACTGTTTTTT CASANAATNEKLFF
TRBJ2-6 NA TRBV5-6 NA TGTGCCAGCAGCTTGGTTCCCCGGGATCCTGGGGCCAACGTCCTGACTTTC CASSLVPRDPGANVLTF
TRBJ2-7 TRBD1 TRBV5-1 NA TGCGCCAGCAGCTGGAACTGGGACAGGCGCTACGAGCAGTACTTC CASSWNWDRRYEQYF
TRBJ1-1 NA TRBV6-6 NA TGTGCCAGCAGTGAGAGTGTAGGAGTGACTGAAGCTTTCTTT CASSESVGVTEAFF
TRBJ1-3 NA TRBV5-1 few TGCGCCAGCCGTTATGGGGCTTTGGAAGACACCATATATTTT CASRYGALEDTIYF
TRBJ1-1 NA TRBV6-5 NA TGTGCCAGCAGTTACCGAGGGGGGAACACTGAAGCTTTCTTT CASSYRGGNTEAFF
TRBJ2-2 NA TRBV5-4 NA TGTGCCAGCAACGTCGGAGGGCCGAACACCGGGGAGCTGTTTTTT CASNVGGPNTGELFF
TRBJ2-7 NA TRBV5-4 NA TGTGCCAGCAGCTTGGACCCCTATGCCTCCTACGAGCAGTACTTC CASSLDPYASYEQYF